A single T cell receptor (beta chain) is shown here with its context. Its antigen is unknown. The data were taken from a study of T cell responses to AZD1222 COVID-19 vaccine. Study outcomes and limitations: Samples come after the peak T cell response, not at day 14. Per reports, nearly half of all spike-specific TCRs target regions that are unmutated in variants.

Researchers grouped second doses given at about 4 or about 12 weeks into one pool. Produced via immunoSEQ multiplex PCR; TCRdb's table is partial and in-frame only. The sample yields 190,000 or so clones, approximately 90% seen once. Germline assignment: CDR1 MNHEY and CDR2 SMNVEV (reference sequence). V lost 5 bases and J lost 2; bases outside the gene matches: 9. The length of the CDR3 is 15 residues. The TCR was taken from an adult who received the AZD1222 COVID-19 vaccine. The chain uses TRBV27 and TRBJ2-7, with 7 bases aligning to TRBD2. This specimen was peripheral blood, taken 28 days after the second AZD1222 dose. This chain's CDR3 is CASSIMGGGPYEQYF. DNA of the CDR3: TGTGCCAGCAGTATTATGGGCGGGGGACCCTACGAGCAGTACTTC.